The following is a T cell receptor (beta chain) sequence with its context. Germline V gene data show CDR1 as SGDLS and CDR2 as YYNGEE. The CDR3 is 13 residues long. Trimming shortened V by 4 bases and J by 11 bases, and 15 bases separated the two germline ends. This specimen belongs to a study of blood T cell repertoires in COVID-19. Repertoires were generated with immunoSEQ multiplex PCR, while TCRdb's copy carries only in-frame clones and drops some. Of 250,000 or so clones in the sample, around 89% were seen once. This receptor was identified in a woman younger than 45 with acute COVID-19. This rearrangement joins TRBV9 to TRBJ1-4, with D possibly being TRBD1 (5 bases). Specimen: PBMCs or T cells enriched from blood (not recorded which). The CDR3 here is CASSQATSGKLFF. The CDR3 DNA sequence: TGTGCCAGCAGCCAAGCCACCTCAGGGAAACTGTTTTTT.